The next 14 T cell receptor beta chains were all read from a single sample in a study of cytotoxic CD8 clonotypes in ibrutinib-treated CLL. Libraries were prepared by immunoSEQ multiplex PCR; TCRdb keeps only in-frame clonotypes and omits some of them. Seen here are 250,000 to 350,000 clones, around 76% observed once, and the top ten hold about 5.7%. The sequencing used PBMCs, collected at disease progression, from a patient treated with ibrutinib. All receptors come from a human donor with chronic lymphocytic leukemia.

This clone was recorded once. CDR3 loop: CASSQEPSWDRYSNQPQHF. DNA for the CDR3: TGCGCCAGCAGCCAAGAACCCTCATGGGACAGATATAGCAATCAGCCCCAGCATTTT. The V gene is TRBV4-1, the J gene TRBJ1-5, with 7 bases identical to TRBD1. V lost 0 bases and J lost 0; bases outside the gene matches: 11. Germline CDR1 MGHRA, CDR2 YSYEKL. CDR3 length: 19 residues.

The J gene is TRBJ2-7, the V gene TRBV29-1, with TRBD2 matching 10 bases. Per the germline V gene, CDR1 is SQVTM and CDR2 is ANQGSEA. V gave up 4 bases and J gave up 2 bases; unmatched junction bases: 5. The CDR3 has 14 amino acids. In nucleotides, the CDR3 is TGCAGCGTTGCCACGGGACTAGCGCCCTACGAGCAGTACTTC. This gives the protein CSVATGLAPYEQYF.

The chain couples TRBV7-3 to TRBJ2-3; TRBD2 matches at 8 bases. Germline loops: CDR1 SGHTA, CDR2 FQGTGA. V lost 5 bases and J lost 2; bases outside the gene matches: 6. The CDR3 is 15 residues long. The CDR3 DNA sequence: TGTGCCAGCAGCCTTTCTAGCGGGTCCACAGATACGCAGTATTTT. Amino acids: CASSLSSGSTDTQYF.

The chain is built from TRBV5-1 and TRBJ2-1, with 12 bases fitting TRBD2. Germline CDR1 reads SGHRS; CDR2 reads YFSETQ. The J segment lost 6 bases and the V segment lost 4 bases, leaving 8 bases of the junction unmatched. The CDR3 runs to 16 residues. CDR3: CASSPMTSGGPNEQFF. CDR3 DNA sequence: TGCGCCAGCAGCCCGATGACTAGCGGGGGCCCCAATGAGCAGTTCTTC.

The chain carries TRBV18 and TRBJ1-2; possibly TRBD1 for D (5 bases). The CDR3 runs to 17 residues. Trimming removed 2 bases from V and 4 bases from J, with 20 bases in between. Looked up from germline, CDR1 is KGHSH and CDR2 is LQKENI. In DNA, the CDR3 is TGTGCCAGCTCACCATACGCCCGACAGCGCTTTGCCTATGGCTACACCTTC. The encoded protein is CASSPYARQRFAYGYTF.

This clone was found once. The rearrangement links TRBV2 to TRBJ2-7; 8 bases align to TRBD1. Germline-derived CDR1 and CDR2 are SNHLY and FYNNEI. With V trimmed by 6 bases and J by 2 bases, 9 bases remained unmatched. CDR3 size: 15 residues. CDR3 nucleotides: TGTGCCAGCAGACAGGACAGGGCGTTAACCTACGAGCAGTACTTC. Its protein is CASRQDRALTYEQYF.

The chain recombines TRBV9 with TRBJ2-1, with 7 bases matching TRBD1. Germline V gene lookup returns CDR1 SGDLS and CDR2 YYNGEE. This CDR3 has 16 residues. V dropped 0 bases and J dropped 3; count of bases not matched to a gene: 6. DNA for the CDR3: TGTGCCAGCAGCGTAGGAGGGACAGCGTACTACAATGAGCAGTTCTTC. Amino acid sequence: CASSVGGTAYYNEQFF.

To note about this clone: The germline gene is not matched at one end of the junction; a read error may be the cause. V and J are TRBV15 and TRBJ1-1; no clear D. The CDR3 is made up of 13 amino acids. Per the germline V gene, CDR1 is LNHNV and CDR2 is YYDKDF (reference sequence). CDR3 in amino acids: CATSRGVKTEAFF. The CDR3 DNA is TGTGCCACCAGCAGAGGCGTGAAGACTGAAGCTTTCTTT.

V is TRBV18 and J is TRBJ1-1; 7 nucleotides align to TRBD1. The V and J ends lost 2 bases and 0 bases, in that order; junction bases with no gene match: 9. The CDR3 spans 17 residues. Germline V lookup: CDR1 KGHSH, CDR2 LQKENI. The CDR3 region is CASSPGWGQPMNTEAFF. CDR3 DNA: TGTGCCAGCTCACCAGGATGGGGACAGCCCATGAACACTGAAGCTTTCTTT.

The chain combines TRBV25-1 with TRBJ2-7; 7 bases line up with TRBD2. This CDR3 is 16 amino acids long. V shed 3 bases, J shed 2 bases, and the junction held 10 bases outside the gene matches. Germline CDR1 MGHDK, CDR2 SYGVNS. CDR3 region: CASSESWGGSAYEQYF. The CDR3 DNA follows: TGTGCCAGCAGTGAGTCCTGGGGCGGGAGCGCCTACGAGCAGTACTTC.

This rearrangement joins TRBV21-1 to TRBJ1-3; the table's D gene call, TRBD1, was not cross checked with the DNA. TRBV21-1 is flagged as a pseudogene. This CDR3 contains 17 residues. The CDR3 coding sequence is TGTGCCAGCAGCAAAATCCAGGGCACAGTCTCTGGAAACACCATATATTTT. Translating gives CASSKIQGTVSGNTIYF.

The CDR3 sequence is CASSNGQGYEQYF. DNA of the CDR3: TGTGCCAGCTCAAATGGACAGGGCTACGAGCAGTACTTC. This sequence joins TRBV18 and TRBJ2-7, with 8 bases aligning to TRBD1. The germline V gene has CDR1 KGHSH and CDR2 LQKENI. CDR3 size: 13 residues. The V segment lost 5 bases and the J segment 3 bases; nucleotides outside the gene matches: 3.

This chain links TRBV29-1 with TRBJ2-5, with D possibly being TRBD2 (6 bases). Germline lookup yields CDR1 SQVTM and CDR2 ANQGSEA. Trimming left V 4 bases short and J 1 base short, with 13 bases between. CDR3 length equals 14 residues. CDR3 protein: CSVVIGGTQETQYF. The CDR3 DNA follows: TGCAGCGTTGTGATCGGGGGTACCCAAGAGACCCAGTACTTC.

The rearrangement uses TRBV4-1 and TRBJ2-5; possible D gene TRBD1, 6 bases. The CDR3 has 17 amino acids. Germline loops: CDR1 MGHRA, CDR2 YSYEKL. Trimming left V 3 bases short and J 5 bases short, with 22 bases between. CDR3 region: CASSQRQDSLIRETQYF. The CDR3 DNA is TGCGCCAGCAGCCAGCGACAGGACTCGCTTATTAGGGAGACCCAGTACTTC.